One and the same sample provided the 27 T cell receptor beta chains below, sequenced in a study of T cell repertoires in cytomegalovirus infection. Antigens for these TCRs are unknown. TCRdb re-called the reads through MiXCR, storing one row per CDR3 protein. Among over 120,000 distinct CDR3 sequences listed, approximately 30% were seen once. The input for sequencing was CD8+ T cells from cultured PBMCs, taken from culture after CMV antigen stimulation. These receptors were collected from a human donor in good health (CMV status not recorded). Some clones in this sample may be carry-over from other donors' samples.

The chain employs TRBV27 and TRBJ1-1; D might be TRBD1 (6 bases). The germline CDR1 and CDR2 sequences are MNHEY and SMNVEV (reference sequence). Trimming took 3 bases from V and 0 from J, leaving 11 bases between them. The CDR3 consists of 15 residues. CDR3 protein: CASSFTQGLNTEAFF. Written as DNA, the CDR3 is TGTGCCAGCAGTTTCACCCAGGGGCTGAACACTGAAGCTTTCTTT.

The rearrangement uses TRBV9 and TRBJ2-7; perhaps TRBD2 as D (5 bases). In germline, CDR1 is SGDLS, CDR2 YYNGEE. V was pared by 2 bases and J by 5 bases, with 17 bases between. The CDR3 totals 15 residues. The CDR3 protein is CASSVPPPQRNEQYF. The CDR3 coding sequence is TGTGCCAGCAGCGTCCCCCCCCCCCAGCGGAACGAGCAGTACTTC.

The chain employs TRBV20-1 and TRBJ2-7; D remains unclear. With 5 bases removed from V and 6 bases from J, the gap between germline ends came to 5 bases. The CDR3 length is 9 residues. The germline V gene has CDR1 DFQATT and CDR2 SNEGSKA (reference sequence). DNA for the CDR3: TGCAGTGCTTACCGCGAGCAGTACTTC. Its translation: CSAYREQYF.

Note on this clonotype: This may arise from a read error, as a much more abundant clone is one base away. The rearrangement joins TRBV4-1 to TRBJ1-2; a weak D match, TRBD1 (5 bases). Germline CDR1 MGHRA, CDR2 YSYEKL. The CDR3 runs 13 residues. The CDR3 coding sequence is TGCACCAGCAGCCAAAGCGGGGCACATGGCTACACCTTC. It encodes CTSSQSGAHGYTF.

This clonotype was found many times. This CDR3 is CASSILAGAGGEQFF. The CDR3 bases are TGTGCCAGCAGCATCCTAGCGGGGGCCGGGGGTGAGCAGTTCTTC. The V and J genes are TRBV7-3 and TRBJ2-1; 10 nucleotides line up with TRBD2. Germline CDR1 is SGHTA and CDR2 is FQGTGA. This CDR3 spans 15 amino acids. J lost 9 bases, V lost 5 bases, and 10 bases had no gene match.

This clonotype was recorded a few times. The J gene is TRBJ2-7, the V gene TRBV7-8, with D perhaps TRBD2 (6 bases). CDR3 size: 16 residues. Germline assignment: CDR1 SGHVS and CDR2 FQNEAQ. The V end lost 4 bases, the J end lost 2 bases, and 18 bases lay between the germline ends. CDR3 sequence: CASSSPSGTGAYEQYF. For the CDR3, the DNA is TGTGCCAGCAGCTCCCCCTCCGGGACGGGGGCCTACGAGCAGTACTTC.

The rearrangement links TRBV2 to TRBJ2-3; weak D call: TRBD1 (6 bases). The CDR3 length is 15 residues. Germline values: CDR1 SNHLY, CDR2 FYNNEI. V was clipped by 7 bases and J by 0 bases, with 14 bases between them. CDR3 residues: CASMEDSASTDTQYF. DNA of the CDR3: TGTGCCAGCATGGAGGACAGTGCTAGCACAGATACGCAGTATTTT.

This clonotype appeared many times. The CDR3 DNA follows: TGTGCCAGCAGCCAGCTCACAGGATACAATCAGCCCCAGCATTTT. Translation gives CASSQLTGYNQPQHF. V gene TRBV12-3 or TRBV12-4 combines with J gene TRBJ1-5, with D possibly being TRBD1 (5 bases). The ends were cut back, 6 bases at V and 3 bases at J, with 15 bases in the middle. The CDR3 sequence is 15 residues long.

This clonotype was found a few times. V usage is TRBV7-2 and J usage is TRBJ2-1; the match to TRBD2 covers 11 bases. Germline V gene data show CDR1 as SGHTA and CDR2 as FQGNSA. The J segment lost 9 bases and the V segment lost 1 base, leaving 2 bases of the junction unmatched. This CDR3 spans 14 amino acids. The CDR3 sequence: CASSLVSGGGEQFF. For the CDR3, the DNA is TGTGCCAGCAGCTTAGTTAGCGGGGGGGGTGAGCAGTTCTTC.

The rearrangement links TRBV6-2 or TRBV6-3 to TRBJ1-1, with a weak D call TRBD1 (5 bases). Trimming stripped 2 bases from V and 0 bases from J, with 7 bases between. Looked up from germline, CDR1 is MNHEY and CDR2 is SVGEGT. The CDR3 length is 14 residues. The CDR3 loop is CASSYGTLNTEAFF. DNA of the CDR3: TGTGCCAGCAGTTACGGGACCCTGAACACTGAAGCTTTCTTT.

This clonotype was seen a few times. This rearrangement joins TRBV7-8 to TRBJ2-3; 11 bases are a match to TRBD2. Germline V gene data show CDR1 as SGHVS and CDR2 as FQNEAQ. This CDR3 contains 12 residues. CDR3 DNA sequence: TGTGTTAGCGGGGGGGCCAAAGATACGCAGTATTTT. Protein product: CVSGGAKDTQYF. The variable domain in full, with the rest retrieved from reference TRBV7-8 and TRBJ2-3, is GAGVSQSPRYKVAKRGQDVALRCDPISGHVSLFWYQQALGQGPEFLTYFQNEAQLDKSGLPSDRFFAERPEGSVSTLKIQRTQQEDSAVYLCVSGGAKDTQYFGPGTRLTVL.

Note on this clonotype: A clone one base away is much larger, so this may be a read error. CDR3 nucleotides: TGTGCCAGCAGCTCCGCCGGTGGGGGGAACGATTCACCCCTCCACTTT. Translated, it gives CASSSAGGGNDSPLHF. The chain carries TRBV7-9 and TRBJ1-6, with TRBD1 as a possible D gene (5 bases). This CDR3 region has 16 residues. V shed 4 bases and J shed 8 bases, with 18 bases lying between them. Germline CDR1 reads SEHNR; CDR2 reads FQNEAQ (reference sequence).

The chain joins TRBV7-6 to TRBJ2-1; D not resolved. The CDR3 length is 12 residues. CDR1 SGHVS and CDR2 FNYEAQ come from the germline V gene. V was trimmed by 0 bases and J by 7 bases, leaving 4 bases between them. The CDR3 nucleotides read TGTGCCAGCAGCTTAGCCCAGAATGAGCAGTTCTTC. This gives the protein CASSLAQNEQFF.

The chain has TRBV7-6 and TRBJ2-7; D ambiguous. Germline-derived CDR1 and CDR2 are SGHVS and FNYEAQ. V was cut by 0 bases and J by 7 bases, with 7 bases left in between. The CDR3 contains 12 residues. Here the CDR3 reads CASSLAGVEQYF. CDR3 in DNA: TGTGCCAGCAGCTTAGCGGGTGTTGAGCAGTACTTC.

This chain links TRBV7-2 with TRBJ1-4, with 9 bases that match TRBD1. The V and J ends lost 5 bases and 8 bases, in that order; junction bases with no gene match: 6. The CDR3 has 14 residues. Germline V gives CDR1 SGHTA, CDR2 FQGNSA. The DNA of the CDR3 is TGTGCCAGCAGCCCAAGGGACAGGGTCGAAAAACTGTTTTTT. Translation gives CASSPRDRVEKLFF.

Notes on this clonotype: At one end, the junction sequence differs from germline, possibly due to a read error. The chain links TRBV29-1 to TRBJ2-3, with 9 positions matching TRBD1. The CDR3 is 14 amino acids. Germline values: CDR1 SQVTM, CDR2 ANQGSEA. CDR3 DNA sequence: TGCTGCGTGACGGGACAGGGTAGCACAGATACGCAGTATTTT. It codes for CCVTGQGSTDTQYF.

The chain carries TRBV5-6 and TRBJ2-7; D is tentatively TRBD1 or TRBD2 (5 bases each). In germline, CDR1 is SGHDT, CDR2 YYEEEE. Trimming took off 0 bases at V and 0 bases at J, with 13 bases between the two ends. This CDR3 region has 16 residues. The CDR3 spells CASSLVGRDVSYEQYF. The CDR3 bases are TGTGCCAGCAGCTTGGTGGGTAGGGACGTCTCCTACGAGCAGTACTTC.

CDR3 protein: CASSHHRVTEAFF. The CDR3 DNA reads as TGTGCCAGCAGCCATCACAGGGTAACTGAAGCTTTCTTT. The chain recombines TRBV4-2 with TRBJ1-1, with D tentatively TRBD1 (6 bases). V lost 3 bases to trimming and J lost 5 bases, with 10 bases between them. Germline V CDR1 and CDR2: LGHNA, YNFKEQ. The CDR3 contains 13 residues.

Many counts were recorded for this clonotype. The rearrangement links TRBV12-3 or TRBV12-4 to TRBJ2-7; 8 bases agree with TRBD1. The CDR3 covers 13 residues. V was clipped by 4 bases and J by 7 bases; unmatched bases: 6. Here the CDR3 DNA reads TGTGCCAGCAGTTCGGGACAGGTTCAAGAGCAGTACTTC. Its translation is CASSSGQVQEQYF.

This clonotype was counted many times. The rearrangement uses TRBV7-8 and TRBJ2-2; D unresolved. The CDR3 runs to 16 residues. Germline CDR1 SGHVS, CDR2 FQNEAQ. V shed 6 bases and J shed 1 base, with 15 bases lying between them. The CDR3 region is CASSPGSVGNTGELFF. For the CDR3, the DNA is TGTGCCAGCAGTCCTGGGTCCGTCGGGAACACCGGGGAGCTGTTTTTT. The full variable domain, rest sourced from reference TRBV7-8 and TRBJ2-2, is GAGVSQSPRYKVAKRGQDVALRCDPISGHVSLFWYQQALGQGPEFLTYFQNEAQLDKSGLPSDRFFAERPEGSVSTLKIQRTQQEDSAVYLCASSPGSVGNTGELFFGEGSRLTVL.

The V call is TRBV14, the J call TRBJ1-1, with D unresolved. CDR1 and CDR2 from the germline V gene are SGHDN and FVKESK. This CDR3 region has 16 residues. V shed 4 bases and J shed 4 bases, with 19 bases lying between them. CDR3 residues: CASSPGPDLGGTEAFF. Written as DNA, the CDR3 is TGTGCCAGCAGCCCGGGCCCCGACTTGGGTGGCACTGAAGCTTTCTTT.

The chain combines TRBV7-9 with TRBJ2-3, with 7 bases matching TRBD1. This CDR3 has 16 residues. CDR1 and CDR2 (germline): SEHNR, FQNEAQ (reference sequence). The V segment lost 4 bases and the J segment 0 bases; nucleotides outside the gene matches: 7. The CDR3 DNA follows: TGTGCCAGCAGCTCTGCGGACAGGAGGAGCACAGATACGCAGTATTTT. Residues: CASSSADRRSTDTQYF.

The chain couples TRBV10-3 to TRBJ1-5; the match to TRBD1 covers 7 bases. V was clipped by 5 bases and J by 6 bases; unmatched bases: 4. The CDR3 totals 13 residues. The germline V gene has CDR1 ENHRY and CDR2 SYGVKD. The CDR3 DNA sequence: TGTGCCATCAGTCGACAGGGCGGTCAGCCCCAGCATTTT. Translated, it gives CAISRQGGQPQHF.

This clonotype was seen repeatedly, ten times or more. The chain has TRBV7-9 and TRBJ2-2; D may be TRBD1 (6 bases). V was shortened by 11 bases and J by 1 base, with 11 bases between the two germline ends. The CDR3 loop spans 13 amino acids. Germline loops: CDR1 SEHNR, CDR2 FQNEAQ (reference sequence). The chain's CDR3 is CALGAVNTGELFF. The CDR3 nucleotides read TGTGCCTTGGGGGCGGTGAACACCGGGGAGCTGTTTTTT.

The chain joins TRBV7-6 to TRBJ1-3; D might be TRBD1 (6 bases). V was trimmed by 5 bases and J by 2 bases, leaving 16 bases between them. CDR1 and CDR2 from the germline V gene are SGHVS and FNYEAQ. The CDR3 is 16 residues long. The chain's CDR3 is CASSGQEWGPGNTIYF. The CDR3 DNA reads as TGTGCCAGCAGCGGGCAGGAGTGGGGGCCTGGAAACACCATATATTTT.

In regard to this clonotype: A read error may account for a junction end that differs from germline. The chain carries TRBV5-6 and TRBJ2-6; D is ambiguous. This CDR3 is built from 15 residues. CDR1 SGHDT and CDR2 YYEEEE come from the germline V gene. CDR3 DNA sequence: TGTGCCGGCAGTTGGAGCCGCTCTGGGGCCAACGTCCTGACTTTC. Protein: CAGSWSRSGANVLTF.

This chain joins TRBV29-1 and TRBJ2-1; a weak D match, TRBD2 (6 bases). V lost 5 bases and J lost 8, with 22 bases in between. Germline-derived CDR1 and CDR2 are SQVTM and ANQGSEA. This CDR3 is 15 amino acids long. The CDR3 sequence: CSVKPGTPPGDEQFF. In DNA, the CDR3 is TGCAGCGTTAAACCGGGAACTCCTCCGGGGGATGAGCAGTTCTTC.